Each of the 25 T cell receptor beta chains below was sequenced from the same sample in a study of CD8 T cells in Susac syndrome. The RNA, about 0.45 to 1 ug, was put through reverse transcription using random hexamers. TCRdb recomputed calls from the immunoSEQ multiplex PCR reads with MiXCR, one row per CDR3 protein. Of about 300,000 distinct CDR3 sequences listed, 75% to 90% are singletons. The sequenced sample consisted of CD8+ T cells from PBMCs. These TCRs come from a human donor with multiple sclerosis.

This clonotype was observed once. J is TRBJ2-7 and V is TRBV2; D not resolved. V was cut by 0 bases and J by 3 bases, with 12 bases left in between. The germline V gene has CDR1 SNHLY and CDR2 FYNNEI. The CDR3 is made up of 15 amino acids. CDR3 sequence: CASSEALAAIYEQYF. CDR3 nucleotides: TGTGCCAGCAGTGAAGCTCTTGCGGCCATCTACGAGCAGTACTTC.

V and J are TRBV29-1 and TRBJ2-3, with TRBD2 identical over 7 bases. This CDR3 is built from 15 residues. Germline lookup yields CDR1 SQVTM and CDR2 ANQGSEA. V gave up 3 bases and J gave up 1 base; unmatched junction bases: 7. CDR3 amino acids: CSVEGGLQGTDTQYF. The CDR3 bases are TGCAGCGTTGAGGGGGGACTACAGGGCACAGATACGCAGTATTTT.

V usage is TRBV12-3 or TRBV12-4 and J usage is TRBJ2-1; D may correspond to TRBD1 or TRBD2 (6 bases each). This CDR3 region has 12 residues. The V end was cut by 11 bases, the J end by 2 bases, with 10 bases between. CDR3 protein: CAWGATYNEQFF. In nucleotides, the CDR3 is TGTGCCTGGGGGGCCACCTACAATGAGCAGTTCTTC.

The chain carries TRBV15 and TRBJ1-3; D remains unclear. Germline values: CDR1 LNHNV, CDR2 YYDKDF (reference sequence). Trimming cost V 0 bases and J 1 base, with 13 bases left between them. This CDR3 is built from 17 residues. The CDR3 reads CATSREWILGSGNTIYF. CDR3 DNA sequence: TGTGCCACCAGCAGAGAATGGATCTTGGGATCTGGAAACACCATATATTTT.

V and J are TRBV7-9 and TRBJ2-5; D is possibly TRBD1 (5 bases). The V end lost 3 bases, the J end lost 2 bases, and 10 bases lay between the germline ends. This CDR3 comprises 14 residues. The germline CDR1 and CDR2 sequences are SEHNR and FQNEAQ (reference sequence). The CDR3 here is CASSLGREQETQYF. The CDR3 bases are TGTGCCAGCAGCTTGGGCAGGGAACAAGAGACCCAGTACTTC.

V usage is TRBV13 and J usage is TRBJ2-2; 8 nucleotides agree with TRBD2. Per the germline V gene, CDR1 is PRHDT and CDR2 is FYEKMQ (reference sequence). V lost 5 bases, J lost 4 bases, and 12 bases stayed unmatched. The CDR3 length is 17 residues. CDR3 in amino acids: CASSHLLSGAGTGELFF. The CDR3 DNA reads as TGTGCCAGCAGCCATCTCCTTAGCGGGGCCGGCACCGGGGAGCTGTTTTTT.

The chain couples TRBV5-4 to TRBJ1-1, with 7 bases matching TRBD1. Losses at the gene ends were 0 bases for V and 0 bases for J; bases not matched to a gene: 2. The CDR3 is 15 amino acids. The germline V gene has CDR1 SGHNT and CDR2 YYREEE (reference sequence). CDR3: CASSLGGQMNTEAFF. The CDR3 coding sequence is TGTGCCAGCAGCTTGGGGGGACAGATGAACACTGAAGCTTTCTTT.

This sequence joins TRBV12-3 or TRBV12-4 and TRBJ1-2, with D possibly matching TRBD1 (6 bases). The CDR3 covers 14 residues. V lost 5 bases to trimming and J lost 5 bases, with 15 bases between them. The CDR3 reads CASSPSGAPYGYTF. CDR3 nucleotides: TGTGCCAGCAGTCCCTCGGGGGCACCTTATGGCTACACCTTC.

The chain has TRBV20-1 and TRBJ2-1, with a weak D call TRBD2 (6 bases). Trimming cost V 0 bases and J 0 bases, with 9 bases left between them. CDR3 length: 15 amino acids. The germline V gene encodes CDR1 DFQATT and CDR2 SNEGSKA (reference sequence). CDR3 nucleotides: TGCAGTGCTAGAGAAGTAGCGGTCTCCTACAATGAGCAGTTCTTC. It translates to CSAREVAVSYNEQFF.

This clonotype showed up just a few times. The chain employs TRBV7-2 and TRBJ2-3, with TRBD1 matching over 7 bases. The length of the CDR3 is 13 residues. V gave up 2 bases and J gave up 11 bases; unmatched junction bases: 7. Germline V gene sequence: CDR1 SGHTA, CDR2 FQGNSA. The CDR3 sequence: CASSLSLTGQQYF. The CDR3, as DNA: TGTGCCAGCAGCTTATCATTGACAGGGCAGCAGTATTTT.

J is TRBJ2-5 and V is TRBV12-3 or TRBV12-4; 10 bases align to TRBD2. Germline trimming cut 10 bases from V and 5 bases from J; bases unmatched to any gene: 7. CDR3 size: 13 residues. The CDR3 loop is CATQREGGETQYF. CDR3 coding DNA: TGTGCCACCCAGCGGGAGGGGGGGGAGACCCAGTACTTC.

V gene TRBV7-9 combines with J gene TRBJ2-7; tentative D call: TRBD1 (5 bases). Germline V gene data show CDR1 as SEHNR and CDR2 as FQNEAQ (reference sequence). V lost 5 bases to trimming and J lost 2 bases, with 13 bases between them. The length of the CDR3 is 14 residues. In DNA form, the CDR3 reads TGTGCCAGCAGCGGTGACAGACAGACCTACGAGCAGTACTTC. It is translated as CASSGDRQTYEQYF.

This chain uses TRBV7-9 with TRBJ1-6, with a tentative D call TRBD1 (6 bases). Trimming pared 7 bases from V and 9 bases from J, leaving 16 bases between. The CDR3 runs to 14 residues. Per the germline V gene, CDR1 is SEHNR and CDR2 is FQNEAQ (reference sequence). Written as DNA, the CDR3 is TGTGCCAGCACCCCGGGGGCGGGTTTTTCACCCCTCCACTTT. Protein sequence: CASTPGAGFSPLHF.

The V call is TRBV27, the J call TRBJ2-2; D not certain. V lost 5 bases and J 0 bases, leaving 13 bases between the germline ends. The germline V gene encodes CDR1 MNHEY and CDR2 SMNVEV (reference sequence). CDR3 size: 16 residues. CDR3: CASSIILFANTGELFF. As DNA, the CDR3 is TGTGCCAGCAGTATTATCTTGTTCGCGAACACCGGGGAGCTGTTTTTT.

The chain uses TRBV19 and TRBJ2-1; the D gene is possibly TRBD2 (7 bases). The V and J ends lost 3 bases and 6 bases respectively, with 9 bases between them. CDR1 and CDR2 (germline): LNHDA, SQIVND (reference sequence). The CDR3 is 13 amino acids. CDR3 amino acids: CASSIGGLNEQFF. CDR3 coding DNA: TGTGCCAGTAGTATCGGGGGGCTCAATGAGCAGTTCTTC. Full variable domain (missing parts from reference TRBV19 and TRBJ2-1): DGGITQSPKYLFRKEGQNVTLSCEQNLNHDAMYWYRQDPGQGLRLIYYSQIVNDFQKGDIAEGYSVSREKKESFPLTVTSAQKNPTAFYLCASSIGGLNEQFFGPGTRLTVL.

This chain uses TRBV5-4 with TRBJ2-1, with TRBD2 matching 8 bases. J gave up 3 bases and V 4 bases, and 12 bases lay outside the gene matches. The CDR3 is 17 amino acids. Germline V gene lookup returns CDR1 SGHNT and CDR2 YYREEE (reference sequence). The CDR3 sequence is CASSPDPGGLLYNEQFF. The CDR3, as DNA: TGTGCCAGCAGCCCCGACCCGGGGGGGCTTCTCTACAATGAGCAGTTCTTC.

This sequence joins TRBV3-1 and TRBJ1-1, with TRBD1 as a possible D gene (6 bases). CDR1 and CDR2 from the germline V gene are LGHDT and YNNKEL (reference sequence). Trimming cost V 3 bases and J 4 bases, with 15 bases left between them. The CDR3 loop spans 15 amino acids. The DNA for the CDR3 is TGTGCCAGCAGCCACCCGTTCGGGACAAGCACTGAAGCTTTCTTT. It specifies CASSHPFGTSTEAFF.

The chain combines TRBV9 with TRBJ1-3; D ambiguous. Germline assignment: CDR1 SGDLS and CDR2 YYNGEE. Trimming pared 0 bases from V and 2 bases from J, leaving 9 bases between. The CDR3 consists of 15 residues. In DNA, the CDR3 is TGTGCCAGCAGCGTAGGAGGGCTGCCTGGAAACACCATATATTTT. It translates to CASSVGGLPGNTIYF.

V gene TRBV6-4 combines with J gene TRBJ2-1; no clear D gene. Germline V gene data show CDR1 as MRHNA and CDR2 as SNTAGT. V lost 2 bases to trimming and J lost 0 bases, with 8 bases between them. The CDR3 is 15 amino acids. CDR3 amino acids: CASSDALSSYNEQFF. As DNA, the CDR3 is TGTGCCAGCAGTGACGCATTGAGCTCCTACAATGAGCAGTTCTTC.

The chain carries TRBV18 and TRBJ2-7, with D perhaps matching TRBD1 (6 bases). Per germline, CDR1 KGHSH and CDR2 LQKENI. This CDR3 is built from 16 residues. With 2 bases removed from V and 3 bases from J, the gap between germline ends came to 17 bases. Written as DNA, the CDR3 is TGTGCCAGCTCACCAGTCGACAGGACCCATCGCTACGAGCAGTACTTC. Translated: CASSPVDRTHRYEQYF.

This clonotype was counted between two and nine times. The chain carries TRBV27 and TRBJ2-7; the D is unclear. CDR1 and CDR2 from the germline V gene are MNHEY and SMNVEV (reference sequence). Between the trimmed V and J ends, which lost 0 bases and 0 bases, there was a span of 9 bases. The length of the CDR3 is 15 residues. CDR3 sequence: CASSLSWSLSYEQYF. The CDR3 DNA is TGTGCCAGCAGTTTATCGTGGAGTCTCTCCTACGAGCAGTACTTC.

The chain employs TRBV20-1 and TRBJ2-4, with 11 bases matching TRBD1. This CDR3 contains 20 residues. With V trimmed by 0 bases and J by 0 bases, 13 bases remained unmatched. Germline CDR1 is DFQATT and CDR2 is SNEGSKA (reference sequence). CDR3 nucleotide sequence: TGCAGTGCTAGAGAACAGGACAGGGGGCCTAAGATTCTAGCCAAAAACATTCAGTACTTC. This codes for CSAREQDRGPKILAKNIQYF.

The chain uses TRBV4-1 and TRBJ2-3, with TRBD1 as a possible D gene (6 bases). Per the germline V gene, CDR1 is MGHRA and CDR2 is YSYEKL. The germline V and J ends were trimmed by 1 base and 6 bases, with 14 bases remaining between them. This CDR3 contains 15 residues. CDR3 in amino acids: CASSQGRGTGDTQYF. The CDR3 DNA reads as TGCGCCAGCAGCCAAGGACGGGGCACAGGGGATACGCAGTATTTT.

The chain couples TRBV3-1 to TRBJ1-4; weak D call: TRBD1 (5 bases). The CDR3 runs 16 residues. Trimming pared 0 bases from V and 7 bases from J, leaving 15 bases between. The V gene's germline CDR1 is LGHDT and CDR2 YNNKEL (reference sequence). The CDR3 loop reads CASSQDVGQGREKLFF. CDR3 DNA sequence: TGTGCCAGCAGCCAAGATGTTGGTCAGGGCCGTGAAAAACTGTTTTTT.

The rearrangement links TRBV27 to TRBJ1-1; TRBD1 agrees at 7 bases. Trimming at V came to 6 bases and at J to 7 bases, leaving 14 bases not matched to a gene. There are 15 residues in the CDR3. Looked up from germline, CDR1 is MNHEY and CDR2 is SMNVEV (reference sequence). The CDR3 loop reads CASRHLTGSFGEAFF. The CDR3 region has the DNA TGTGCCAGCAGGCACCTGACAGGGAGTTTTGGTGAAGCTTTCTTT.